Given below is one TCR beta chain in context. This table comes from immunoSEQ multiplex PCR, and its TCRdb copy is limited to in-frame clones, with some not included. Among 150,000 to 200,000 clones listed, 80% to 90% were seen once. The record originates from a study of blood T cell repertoires in COVID-19. At the level of the study: From the United States, Italy and Spain came samples of acute and convalescent COVID-19. T cells, B-cell-depleted T cells, or PBMCs provided the cDNA or gDNA that served as material.

In Seattle, patients joined the study during active infection and were tracked longitudinally. This CDR3 region has 13 residues. V lost 9 bases to trimming and J lost 3 bases; unmatched junction nucleotides: 3. Germline-derived CDR1 and CDR2 are SGHTA and FQGNSA. Sequenced: peripheral blood. The V gene is TRBV7-2, the J gene TRBJ2-3; 10 nucleotides match TRBD2. The clonotype comes from a woman between 70 and 85 years old with COVID-19, enrolled during active disease. The CDR3 sequence: CASLLAGTDTQYF. CDR3 nucleotides: TGTGCCAGTCTACTAGCGGGAACAGATACGCAGTATTTT.